The 10 T cell receptor beta chains below were found in one sample sequenced in a study of OX40 agonist ivuxolimab in advanced cancers. Method: immunoSEQ multiplex PCR; TCRdb's copy keeps in-frame clones and lacks some. The sample includes 50,000 to 60,000 clones, under 85% seen only once; the top ten take about 4.8%. This specimen was CD4+ or CD8+ T cells sorted from blood, taken in a trial of the OX40 agonist ivuxolimab. These receptors were collected from an adult with an advanced solid tumor such as melanoma, head and neck, liver or kidney cancer.

The rearrangement joins TRBV5-1 to TRBJ1-4; 10 bases agree with TRBD1. From germline, CDR1 is SGHRS and CDR2 YFSETQ. After removal of 4 bases from V and 7 bases from J, the junction contained 4 bases not matched to a gene. The CDR3 contains 14 residues. The CDR3: CASSNRDRGEKLFF. Written as DNA, the CDR3 is TGCGCCAGCAGCAACCGGGACAGGGGTGAAAAACTGTTTTTT.

The V call is TRBV5-4, the J call TRBJ1-2; D uncertain. Germline V CDR1 and CDR2: SGHNT, YYREEE (reference sequence). This CDR3 contains 12 residues. V gave up 1 base and J gave up 4 bases, with 5 bases separating them. CDR3 nucleotides: TGTGCCAGCAGCTTGAATAGCTATGGCTACACCTTC. Translating gives CASSLNSYGYTF.

The rearrangement joins TRBV7-9 to TRBJ2-3; D is undetermined. Looked up from germline, CDR1 is SEHNR and CDR2 is FQNEAQ (reference sequence). Trimming took 5 bases from V and 0 from J, leaving 3 bases between them. The CDR3 is 12 residues long. The CDR3, as DNA: TGTGCCAGCAGCCCTAGCACAGATACGCAGTATTTT. Its protein is CASSPSTDTQYF.

V is TRBV28 and J is TRBJ1-1; D gene unclear. Trimming removed 2 bases at V and 5 bases at J, with 9 bases between. Germline V gene lookup returns CDR1 MDHEN and CDR2 SYDVKM. The length of the CDR3 is 13 residues. In DNA form, the CDR3 reads TGTGCCAGCAGTTTACGGGCCAGGACTGAAGCTTTCTTT. This codes for CASSLRARTEAFF.

This chain connects TRBV5-6 to TRBJ2-2; 7 nucleotides agree with TRBD1. The CDR3 length is 15 residues. V was clipped by 4 bases and J by 6 bases; unmatched bases: 9. In germline, CDR1 is SGHDT, CDR2 YYEEEE. The CDR3 DNA reads as TGTGCCAGCAGCCTCCCGACAGGGTTTTCCGGGGAGCTGTTTTTT. Its protein is CASSLPTGFSGELFF.

As to this clone: Additional DNA sequences in this sample encode the identical CDR3. The J gene is TRBJ1-5, the V gene TRBV28; TRBD1 matches at 9 bases. The ends lost 5 bases at V and 5 bases at J; junction bases unmatched: 7. Germline lookup yields CDR1 MDHEN and CDR2 SYDVKM. The CDR3 has 15 residues. Written as DNA, the CDR3 is TGTGCCAGCAGTCCGGGACAGGGTATTCATCAGCCCCAGCATTTT. The encoded protein is CASSPGQGIHQPQHF.

This clone was counted between two and nine times. The chain couples TRBV2 to TRBJ1-5; no clear D gene. Germline loops: CDR1 SNHLY, CDR2 FYNNEI. This CDR3 has 12 residues. Trimming removed 3 bases at V and 1 base at J, with 1 base between. The DNA for the CDR3 is TGTGCCAGCAGTGAGAGCAATCAGCCCCAGCATTTT. The encoded protein is CASSESNQPQHF. The full variable domain, in which reference TRBV2 and TRBJ1-5 provide the parts outside the CDR3, is EPEVTQTPSHQVTQMGQEVILRCVPISNHLYFYWYRQILGQKVEFLVSFYNNEISEKSEIFDDQFSVERPDGSNFTLKIRSTKLEDSAMYFCASSESNQPQHFGDGTRLSIL.

The chain uses TRBV18 and TRBJ2-7, with 7 bases that match TRBD1. This CDR3 has 13 amino acids. Trimming took 6 bases from V and 3 from J; bases not matched to a gene: 5. Germline CDR1 is KGHSH and CDR2 is LQKENI. This CDR3 reads CASSSGQLYEQYF. The CDR3 bases are TGTGCCAGCTCGTCGGGACAGCTCTACGAGCAGTACTTC.

The chain couples TRBV7-6 to TRBJ2-5, with D perhaps given as TRBD1 or TRBD2 (5 bases each). Trimming took 2 bases from V and 1 from J, leaving 11 bases between them. The CDR3 runs to 15 residues. From germline, CDR1 is SGHVS and CDR2 FNYEAQ. CDR3 protein: CASSLYKGTQETQYF. The CDR3 nucleotides are TGTGCCAGCAGCTTATATAAGGGGACCCAAGAGACCCAGTACTTC.

Written as DNA, the CDR3 is TGTGCCAGCAGCTCCGCAGGGATCGAGCAGTACTTC. Its translation: CASSSAGIEQYF. The chain links TRBV7-2 to TRBJ2-7; a possible D gene is TRBD1 (5 bases). V lost 4 bases and J lost 6, with 10 bases in between. The V gene's germline CDR1 is SGHTA and CDR2 FQGNSA. This CDR3 is 12 amino acids long.